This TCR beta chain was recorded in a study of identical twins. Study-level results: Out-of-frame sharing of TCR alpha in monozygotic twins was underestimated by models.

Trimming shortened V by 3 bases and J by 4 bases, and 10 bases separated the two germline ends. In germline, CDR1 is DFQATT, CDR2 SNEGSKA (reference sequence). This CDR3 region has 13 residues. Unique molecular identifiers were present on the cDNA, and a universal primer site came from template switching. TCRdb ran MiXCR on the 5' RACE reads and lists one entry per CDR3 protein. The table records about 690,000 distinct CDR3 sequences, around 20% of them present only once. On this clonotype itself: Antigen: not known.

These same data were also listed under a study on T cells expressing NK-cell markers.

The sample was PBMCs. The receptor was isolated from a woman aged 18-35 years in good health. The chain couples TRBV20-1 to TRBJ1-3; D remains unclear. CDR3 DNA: TGCAGTGCTAGGACCCCGGGCGGAAACACCATATATTTT. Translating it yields CSARTPGGNTIYF.